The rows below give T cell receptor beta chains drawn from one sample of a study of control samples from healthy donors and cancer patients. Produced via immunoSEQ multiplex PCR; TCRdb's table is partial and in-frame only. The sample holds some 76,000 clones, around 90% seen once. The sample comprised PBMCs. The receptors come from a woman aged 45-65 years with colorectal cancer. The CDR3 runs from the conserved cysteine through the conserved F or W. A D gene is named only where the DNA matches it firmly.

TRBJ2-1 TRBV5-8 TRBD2 CASSLLPAGGNQFF
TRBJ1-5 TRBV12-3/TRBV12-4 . CASSFRGDQPQHF
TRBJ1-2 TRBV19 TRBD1 CASTTGVPYGYTF
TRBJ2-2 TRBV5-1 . CASSLEQGGTGELFF
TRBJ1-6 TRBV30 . CASHRSGSPLHF
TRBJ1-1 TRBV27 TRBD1 CASSLKAGGISEAFF
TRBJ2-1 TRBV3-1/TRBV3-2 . CASSQELPRTYEQFF
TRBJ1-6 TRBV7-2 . CASSSSSGTVNSPLHF
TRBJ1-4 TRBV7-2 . CASSPPGANEKLFF
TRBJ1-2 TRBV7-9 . CASSLDPMVGYTF
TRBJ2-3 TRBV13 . CASSPRLADTQYF
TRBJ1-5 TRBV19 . CASSPTGGNQPQHF
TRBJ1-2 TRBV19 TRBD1 CASSGPQGPTYYGYTF
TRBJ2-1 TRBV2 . CASSNRVYNEQFF
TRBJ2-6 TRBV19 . CASSKGSARAGANVLTF
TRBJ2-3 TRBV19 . CASRDRGSTDTQYF
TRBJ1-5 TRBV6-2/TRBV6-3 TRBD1 CASSYSNPRQGQQPQHF
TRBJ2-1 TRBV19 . CASMRYNEQFF
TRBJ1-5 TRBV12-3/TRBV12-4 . CASSFQGNQPQHF
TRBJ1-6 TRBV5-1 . CASRGTGNSPLHF
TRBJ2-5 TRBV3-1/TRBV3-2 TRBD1 CASRTGGIGTQYF
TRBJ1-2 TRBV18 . CASSPMRVGLYGYTF